Each of the 17 T cell receptor beta chains below was sequenced from the same sample in a study of cytomegalovirus exposure and HLA in healthy donors. The PCR employed 60 Vbeta primers together with 13 Jbeta primers. Profiled with immunoSEQ multiplex PCR; TCRdb holds only in-frame clones, not every one. The profile shows under 200,000 clones, roughly three quarters of them singletons. Sequenced sample: PBMCs. The receptors come from a man aged 60-69 years in good health and CMV-seronegative.

V usage is TRBV15 and J usage is TRBJ2-5, with 8 positions matching TRBD1. The J call may be wrong; the DNA end is better matched by TRBJ2-7. The CDR3 is 15 residues long. In germline, CDR1 is LNHNV, CDR2 YYDKDF (reference sequence). The DNA for the CDR3 is TGTGCCACCAGCAGAGTGGTACAGGGGGGCTACGAGCAGTACTTC. Translated, it gives CATSRVVQGGYEQYF.

The chain is built from TRBV6-1 and TRBJ2-1; D is possibly TRBD2 (6 bases). CDR1 is MNHNS and CDR2 is SASEGT in the germline V gene. This CDR3 comprises 15 residues. With 6 bases removed from V and 0 bases from J, the gap between germline ends came to 12 bases. As DNA, the CDR3 is TGTGCCAGCAGGGTCTTGGGGGGCTCCTACAATGAGCAGTTCTTC. Protein product: CASRVLGGSYNEQFF.

This clone was counted a few times. This chain joins TRBV11-2 and TRBJ2-3, with 14 bases identical to TRBD2. V lost 6 bases to trimming and J lost 0 bases; unmatched junction nucleotides: 5. The CDR3 consists of 17 residues. The germline CDR1 and CDR2 sequences are SGHAT and FQNNGV. This CDR3 reads CASRKGLAGGSTDTQYF. The CDR3 DNA sequence: TGTGCCAGCAGAAAAGGACTAGCGGGAGGTAGCACAGATACGCAGTATTTT.

In this sample, this clone turned up a few times. This chain links TRBV7-9 with TRBJ1-2; a possible D gene is TRBD1 (6 bases). Germline loops: CDR1 SEHNR, CDR2 FQNEAQ (reference sequence). V shed 5 bases and J shed 4 bases, with 8 bases lying between them. CDR3 size: 12 residues. The CDR3 nucleotides read TGTGCCAGCAGCCTGACAGGCTATGGCTACACCTTC. Protein product: CASSLTGYGYTF.

The chain is built from TRBV7-2 and TRBJ2-1, with TRBD2 matching 11 bases. The J segment lost 7 bases and the V segment lost 5 bases, leaving 7 bases of the junction unmatched. The CDR3 is 15 residues long. The V gene's germline CDR1 is SGHTA and CDR2 FQGNSA. The chain's CDR3 is CASSRATSGKNEQFF. The CDR3, as DNA: TGTGCCAGCAGCCGGGCGACTAGCGGGAAAAATGAGCAGTTCTTC.

This clone was seen only a few times. The chain is built from TRBV27 and TRBJ1-2, with 7 bases identical to TRBD1. Trimming cost V 8 bases and J 4 bases; bases outside gene matches: 4. This CDR3 has 12 amino acids. The V gene's germline CDR1 is MNHEY and CDR2 SMNVEV (reference sequence). CDR3 in amino acids: CASRTGGYGYTF. The CDR3 bases are TGTGCCAGCCGGACAGGCGGCTATGGCTACACCTTC.

The genes are TRBV28 and TRBJ1-1, with TRBD1 matching 7 bases. The trim removed 3 bases at V and 2 bases at J, leaving 9 bases unmatched. The CDR3 consists of 16 residues. The germline V gene encodes CDR1 MDHEN and CDR2 SYDVKM. CDR3 protein: CASSLGQFASNTEAFF. The DNA of the CDR3 is TGTGCCAGCAGTTTGGGACAGTTTGCCTCCAACACTGAAGCTTTCTTT.

V gene TRBV6-6 combines with J gene TRBJ1-1; 10 bases are a match to TRBD1. The CDR3 length is 16 residues. V shed 1 base, J shed 7 bases, and the junction held 9 bases outside the gene matches. The V gene's germline CDR1 is MNHNY and CDR2 SVGAGI (reference sequence). Here the CDR3 DNA reads TGTGCCAGCAGTTACTTCGGGACAGGGGCGATGGTTGAAGCTTTCTTT. Translating gives CASSYFGTGAMVEAFF.

The chain employs TRBV28 and TRBJ2-3; 8 nucleotides line up with TRBD2. The CDR3 is made up of 14 amino acids. Trimming took 8 bases from V and 7 from J; bases not matched to a gene: 11. Looked up from germline, CDR1 is MDHEN and CDR2 is SYDVKM. The CDR3 region is CASGGAGGENTQYF. In nucleotides, the CDR3 is TGTGCCAGCGGGGGGGCGGGGGGAGAGAATACGCAGTATTTT. Filled out from reference TRBV28 and TRBJ2-3, the complete variable domain reads DVKVTQSSRYLVKRTGEKVFLECVQDMDHENMFWYRQDPGLGLRLIYFSYDVKMKEKGDIPEGYSVSREKKERFSLILESASTNQTSMYLCASGGAGGENTQYFGPGTRLTVL.

The chain combines TRBV6-1 with TRBJ2-7; 11 bases match TRBD1. The germline V gene encodes CDR1 MNHNS and CDR2 SASEGT. This CDR3 spans 14 amino acids. V lost 5 bases, J lost 5 bases, and 5 bases stayed unmatched. The CDR3 spells CASSPGQGVHEQYF. The CDR3 DNA sequence: TGTGCCAGCAGTCCGGGACAGGGGGTCCACGAGCAGTACTTC.

V usage is TRBV7-6 and J usage is TRBJ2-7, with D perhaps matching TRBD1 (5 bases). Germline V gives CDR1 SGHVS, CDR2 FNYEAQ. The length of the CDR3 is 12 residues. The V gene lost 3 bases and the J gene lost 4 bases, with 7 bases spanning the gap. For the CDR3, the DNA is TGTGCCAGCAGCTTGCAGGGATACGAGCAGTACTTC. Translating gives CASSLQGYEQYF.

This chain uses TRBV5-5 with TRBJ2-1; a weak D match, TRBD1 (5 bases). CDR3 size: 15 residues. The ends were cut back, 2 bases at V and 4 bases at J, with 13 bases in the middle. Per germline, CDR1 SGHKS and CDR2 YYEKEE (reference sequence). The CDR3 loop is CASSLRDREYNEQFF. The CDR3 nucleotides are TGTGCCAGCAGCTTAAGAGACAGAGAGTACAATGAGCAGTTCTTC. The full variable domain, in which reference TRBV5-5 and TRBJ2-1 provide the parts outside the CDR3, is DAGVTQSPTHLIKTRGQQVTLRCSPISGHKSVSWYQQVLGQGPQFIFQYYEKEERGRGNFPDRFSARQFPNYSSELNVNALLLGDSALYLCASSLRDREYNEQFFGPGTRLTVL.

This clone has a handful of counts. The rearrangement uses TRBV5-1 and TRBJ2-3; TRBD1 matches 8 bases. Unmatched junction bases numbered 12, after V lost 4 bases and J lost 5 bases. CDR3 length: 16 amino acids. The germline V gene has CDR1 SGHRS and CDR2 YFSETQ. The chain's CDR3 is CASSIQGQVEVDTQYF. CDR3 sequence (DNA): TGCGCCAGCAGCATCCAGGGACAGGTGGAGGTAGATACGCAGTATTTT.

The chain employs TRBV6-1 and TRBJ2-7; no clear D. The CDR3 runs 13 residues. Germline V gene lookup returns CDR1 MNHNS and CDR2 SASEGT. Trimming took off 6 bases at V and 2 bases at J, with 11 bases between the two ends. This chain's CDR3 is CASRVGEAYEQYF. The CDR3 region has the DNA TGTGCCAGCAGGGTGGGCGAAGCCTACGAGCAGTACTTC.

The chain uses TRBV5-1 and TRBJ2-1; maybe TRBD2 (7 bases). V was pared by 1 base and J by 2 bases, with 10 bases between. The CDR3 covers 15 residues. The germline gives CDR1 SGHRS, CDR2 YFSETQ. CDR3 region: CASSLSGDTYNEQFF. DNA of the CDR3: TGCGCCAGCAGCTTGAGCGGGGACACCTACAATGAGCAGTTCTTC.

The chain uses TRBV9 and TRBJ1-3; no firm D call. Germline CDR1 is SGDLS and CDR2 is YYNGEE. V shed 2 bases and J shed 0 bases, with 12 bases lying between them. The length of the CDR3 is 16 residues. The CDR3 DNA reads as TGTGCCAGCAGCGTCGGATTACAGAGCTCTGGAAACACCATATATTTT. Translating gives CASSVGLQSSGNTIYF.

This clone was counted once. The chain joins TRBV6-5 to TRBJ2-4; TRBD1 is a possible D gene (5 bases). The CDR3 consists of 16 residues. Per the germline V gene, CDR1 is MNHEY and CDR2 is SVGAGI. Trimming took 1 base from V and 1 from J, leaving 11 bases between them. CDR3 sequence reads: CASSYYSGSAKNIQYF. The CDR3 DNA follows: TGTGCCAGCAGTTACTATTCAGGGTCGGCCAAAAACATTCAGTACTTC.